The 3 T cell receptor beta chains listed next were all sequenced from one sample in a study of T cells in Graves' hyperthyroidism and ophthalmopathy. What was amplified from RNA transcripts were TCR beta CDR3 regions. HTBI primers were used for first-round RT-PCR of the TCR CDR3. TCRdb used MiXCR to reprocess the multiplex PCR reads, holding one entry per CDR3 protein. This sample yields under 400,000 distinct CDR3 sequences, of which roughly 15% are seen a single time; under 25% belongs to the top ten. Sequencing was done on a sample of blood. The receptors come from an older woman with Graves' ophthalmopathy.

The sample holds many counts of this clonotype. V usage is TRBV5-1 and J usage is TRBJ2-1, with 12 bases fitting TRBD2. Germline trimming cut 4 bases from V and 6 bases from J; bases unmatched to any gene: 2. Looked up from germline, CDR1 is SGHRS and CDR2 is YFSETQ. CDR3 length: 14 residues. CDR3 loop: CASSAGLAGNEQFF. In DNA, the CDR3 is TGCGCCAGCAGCGCGGGACTAGCGGGCAATGAGCAGTTCTTC.

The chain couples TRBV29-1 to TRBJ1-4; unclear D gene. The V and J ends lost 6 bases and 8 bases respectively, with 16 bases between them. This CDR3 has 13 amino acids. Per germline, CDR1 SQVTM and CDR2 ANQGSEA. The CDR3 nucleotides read TGCAGCGTCGCAGGCGTTCAAGGGGAAAAACTGTTTTTT. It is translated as CSVAGVQGEKLFF. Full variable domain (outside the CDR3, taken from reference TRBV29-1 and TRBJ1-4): SAVISQKPSRDICQRGTSLTIQCQVDSQVTMMFWYRQQPGQSLTLIATANQGSEATYESGFVIDKFPISRPNLTFSTLTVSNMSPEDSSIYLCSVAGVQGEKLFFGSGTQLSVL.

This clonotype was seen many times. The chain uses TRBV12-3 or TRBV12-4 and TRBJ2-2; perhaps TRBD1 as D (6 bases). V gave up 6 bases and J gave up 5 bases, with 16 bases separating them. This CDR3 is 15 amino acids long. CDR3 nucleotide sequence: TGTGCCAGCAGCACCGGGACAAGATGGACCGGGGAGCTGTTTTTT. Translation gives CASSTGTRWTGELFF.